One and the same sample provided the 20 T cell receptor beta chains below, sequenced in a study of cytomegalovirus exposure and HLA in healthy donors. Researchers ran the PCR with 60 Vbeta and 13 Jbeta primers. The data were produced by immunoSEQ multiplex PCR, yet TCRdb's version contains in-frame clones alone and is incomplete. This sample has 200,000 to 250,000 clones, with roughly 80% found just once. The sequenced sample was PBMCs. These receptors were obtained from a male donor in good health and CMV-seronegative.

Concerning this clone itself: The identical CDR3 is also encoded by other nucleotide sequences in the sample. The rearrangement joins TRBV5-1 to TRBJ1-4; D ambiguous. CDR1 and CDR2 (germline): SGHRS, YFSETQ. The ends were cut back, 0 bases at V and 0 bases at J, with 6 bases in the middle. The CDR3 extends over 15 amino acids. The CDR3 sequence: CASSLGSATNEKLFF. CDR3 in DNA: TGCGCCAGCAGCTTGGGGTCAGCAACTAATGAAAAACTGTTTTTT.

The chain uses TRBV7-9 and TRBJ2-7, with 7 positions matching TRBD1. After removal of 5 bases from V and 7 bases from J, the junction contained 17 bases not matched to a gene. The CDR3 totals 16 residues. Germline CDR1 SEHNR, CDR2 FQNEAQ (reference sequence). As DNA, the CDR3 is TGTGCCAGCAGCCGACCGACAGGGATCTATAATGGAGAGCAGTACTTC. Translating gives CASSRPTGIYNGEQYF.

This clone was recorded once. The genes are TRBV2 and TRBJ1-1, with TRBD1 identical over 11 bases. This CDR3 has 12 amino acids. CDR1 and CDR2 from the germline V gene are SNHLY and FYNNEI. Trimming at V came to 6 bases and at J to 8 bases, leaving 2 bases not matched to a gene. In DNA form, the CDR3 reads TGTGCCAGCAGGGGGGACAGGGGGGAAGCTTTCTTT. Its protein product is CASRGDRGEAFF.

As to this clone: Other DNA sequences of this sample code for an identical CDR3. The V and J genes are TRBV29-1 and TRBJ2-5; D might be TRBD1 (6 bases). Trimming removed 6 bases from V and 0 bases from J, with 11 bases in between. This CDR3 comprises 13 residues. Germline V lookup: CDR1 SQVTM, CDR2 ANQGSEA. The CDR3 coding sequence is TGCAGCGTGGCTGACAGGTACCAAGAGACCCAGTACTTC. Translating gives CSVADRYQETQYF.

V and J are TRBV28 and TRBJ2-3, with D possibly being TRBD2 (6 bases). This CDR3 spans 14 amino acids. CDR1 is MDHEN and CDR2 is SYDVKM in the germline V gene. Trimming took off 7 bases at V and 2 bases at J, with 13 bases between the two ends. Written as DNA, the CDR3 is TGTGCCAGCACGGACGGGGGTGTCACAGATACGCAGTATTTT. Protein: CASTDGGVTDTQYF.

The rearrangement uses TRBV19 and TRBJ2-7, with D maybe TRBD2 (6 bases). V lost 3 bases, J lost 7 bases, and 10 bases lay in between. The CDR3 is made up of 12 amino acids. In germline, CDR1 is LNHDA, CDR2 SQIVND (reference sequence). CDR3 sequence reads: CASSINGGEQYF. CDR3 coding DNA: TGTGCCAGTAGTATTAACGGGGGTGAGCAGTACTTC.

CDR3 nucleotides: TGTGCCAGCAGTTCCCCGAGCGGGAGTCACCCCGGGGAGCTGTTTTTT. Its translation: CASSSPSGSHPGELFF. The rearrangement joins TRBV6-5 to TRBJ2-2; 8 bases match TRBD2. The CDR3 runs 16 residues. CDR1 and CDR2 from the germline V gene are MNHEY and SVGAGI. The V and J ends lost 4 bases and 6 bases, in that order; junction bases with no gene match: 10.

This chain links TRBV29-1 with TRBJ2-1, with no clear D. This CDR3 contains 16 residues. V lost 0 bases and J lost 4, with 16 bases in between. CDR1 is SQVTM, CDR2 ANQGSEA, per germline. CDR3 loop: CSVEDPSAGIYNEQFF. In DNA form, the CDR3 reads TGCAGCGTTGAAGATCCGAGCGCCGGAATTTACAATGAGCAGTTCTTC.

The V and J genes are TRBV30 and TRBJ2-7; D is undetermined. V lost 1 base and J lost 2, with 6 bases in between. The CDR3 runs to 12 residues. Germline CDR1 and CDR2: GTSNPN and SVGIG (reference sequence). The CDR3 DNA reads TGTGCCTGGAGTGCTCAGACCTACGAGCAGTACTTC. Its translation: CAWSAQTYEQYF.

The J gene is TRBJ2-1, the V gene TRBV6-1, with TRBD1 matching over 7 bases. J was trimmed by 1 base and V by 6 bases; bases with no gene match: 6. This CDR3 is 15 amino acids long. Germline V lookup: CDR1 MNHNS, CDR2 SASEGT. CDR3 nucleotides: TGTGCCAGCAGGACAGGGATGGTATCCTACAATGAGCAGTTCTTC. Its translation is CASRTGMVSYNEQFF.

V gene TRBV6-7 combines with J gene TRBJ2-7, with D possibly being TRBD1 (6 bases). TRBV6-7 is an ORF, with its function uncertain. The CDR3 loop spans 12 amino acids. V was shortened by 6 bases and J by 3 bases, with 9 bases between the two germline ends. Here the CDR3 reads CASRQQGYEQYF. In DNA form, the CDR3 reads TGTGCCAGCAGACAACAGGGCTACGAGCAGTACTTC.

The chain couples TRBV2 to TRBJ2-5; TRBD1 matches at 7 bases. The germline V gene has CDR1 SNHLY and CDR2 FYNNEI. V dropped 6 bases and J dropped 1; count of bases not matched to a gene: 2. The CDR3 loop spans 13 amino acids. The chain's CDR3 is CASRTGSQETQYF. The DNA for the CDR3 is TGTGCCAGCAGGACAGGGTCCCAAGAGACCCAGTACTTC.

The chain uses TRBV7-2 and TRBJ2-2; 7 nucleotides align to TRBD2. There are 15 residues in the CDR3. V shed 5 bases and J 6 bases; nucleotides not matched to a gene: 9. The V gene's germline CDR1 is SGHTA and CDR2 FQGNSA. In DNA, the CDR3 is TGTGCCAGCAGCAGTGGGGGGGGGACGCCCGGGGAGCTGTTTTTT. Amino acids: CASSSGGGTPGELFF.

This chain connects TRBV5-5 to TRBJ2-7; 7 positions match TRBD2. The CDR3 totals 14 residues. J was trimmed by 3 bases and V by 3 bases; bases with no gene match: 6. Germline assignment: CDR1 SGHKS and CDR2 YYEKEE (reference sequence). CDR3 bases: TGTGCCAGCAGCTCTGGCGGGAGTAGCTACGAGCAGTACTTC. Encoded protein: CASSSGGSSYEQYF. The whole variable domain, remainder taken from reference TRBV5-5 and TRBJ2-7, is DAGVTQSPTHLIKTRGQQVTLRCSPISGHKSVSWYQQVLGQGPQFIFQYYEKEERGRGNFPDRFSARQFPNYSSELNVNALLLGDSALYLCASSSGGSSYEQYFGPGTRLTVT.

The V call is TRBV20-1, the J call TRBJ2-1, with TRBD2 identical over 11 bases. This CDR3 comprises 11 residues. Per the germline V gene, CDR1 is DFQATT and CDR2 is SNEGSKA (reference sequence). With V trimmed by 3 bases and J by 16 bases, 5 bases remained unmatched. The DNA of the CDR3 is TGCAGTGCTAGGGGAGGGACTAGCGGTTTCTTC. The encoded protein is CSARGGTSGFF.

This clone was counted only a few times. The chain joins TRBV5-5 to TRBJ2-7, with TRBD1 matching over 11 bases. The CDR3 loop spans 15 amino acids. The V gene end was trimmed by 3 bases and the J gene end by 4 bases; junction bases not matched to a gene: 6. Germline assignment: CDR1 SGHKS and CDR2 YYEKEE (reference sequence). CDR3: CASSWGDRGSYEQYF. As DNA, the CDR3 is TGTGCCAGCAGCTGGGGGGACAGGGGGTCGTACGAGCAGTACTTC.

Here the CDR3 DNA reads TGTGCCAGCAGTGGCCGGGACACCTTAGTTGGTGGCTACACCTTC. Protein sequence: CASSGRDTLVGGYTF. The chain recombines TRBV2 with TRBJ1-2; D may be TRBD1 (6 bases). CDR1 is SNHLY, CDR2 FYNNEI, per germline. CDR3 size: 15 residues. Trimming pared 4 bases from V and 7 bases from J, leaving 19 bases between.

This chain links TRBV7-9 with TRBJ2-5; 10 bases agree with TRBD1. The CDR3 runs 16 residues. Germline V gives CDR1 SEHNR, CDR2 FQNEAQ (reference sequence). J lost 3 bases, V lost 5 bases, and 9 bases had no gene match. CDR3 DNA: TGTGCCAGCAGCCAATACCCGGGACAGGGGAAAGAGACCCAGTACTTC. This sequence encodes CASSQYPGQGKETQYF.

The chain links TRBV5-1 to TRBJ2-5; no clear D. TRBJ2-7 matches the DNA end more closely, so the J call is doubtful. This CDR3 is built from 13 residues. The germline gives CDR1 SGHRS, CDR2 YFSETQ. The CDR3 here is CASSHGQDYEQYF. The CDR3 DNA reads TGCGCCAGCAGCCACGGTCAGGACTACGAGCAGTACTTC.

The gene calls are TRBV6-1 and TRBJ1-2; 7 bases agree with TRBD1. This CDR3 comprises 13 residues. Germline V gene lookup returns CDR1 MNHNS and CDR2 SASEGT. V lost 1 base, J lost 8 bases, and 4 bases stayed unmatched. CDR3 in DNA: TGTGCCAGCAGTGAAGGGACAGGAGCAGGCTACACCTTC. Protein product: CASSEGTGAGYTF.